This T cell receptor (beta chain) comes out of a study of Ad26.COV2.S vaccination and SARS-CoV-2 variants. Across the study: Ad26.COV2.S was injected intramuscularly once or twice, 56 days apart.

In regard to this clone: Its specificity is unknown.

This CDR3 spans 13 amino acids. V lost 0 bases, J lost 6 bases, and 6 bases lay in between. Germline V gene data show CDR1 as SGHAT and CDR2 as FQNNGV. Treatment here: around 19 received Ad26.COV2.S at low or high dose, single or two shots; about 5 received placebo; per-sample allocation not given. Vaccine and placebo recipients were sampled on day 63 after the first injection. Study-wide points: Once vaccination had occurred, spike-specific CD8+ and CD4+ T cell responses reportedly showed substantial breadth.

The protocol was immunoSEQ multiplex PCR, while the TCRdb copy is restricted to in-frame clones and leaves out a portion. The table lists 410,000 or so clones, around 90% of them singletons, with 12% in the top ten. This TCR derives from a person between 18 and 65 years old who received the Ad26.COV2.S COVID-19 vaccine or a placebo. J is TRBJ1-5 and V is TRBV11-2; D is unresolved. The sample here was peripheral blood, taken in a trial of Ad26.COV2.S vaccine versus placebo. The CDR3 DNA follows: TGTGCCAGCAGCTTAGATCTTCGTCAGCCCCAGCATTTT. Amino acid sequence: CASSLDLRQPQHF.